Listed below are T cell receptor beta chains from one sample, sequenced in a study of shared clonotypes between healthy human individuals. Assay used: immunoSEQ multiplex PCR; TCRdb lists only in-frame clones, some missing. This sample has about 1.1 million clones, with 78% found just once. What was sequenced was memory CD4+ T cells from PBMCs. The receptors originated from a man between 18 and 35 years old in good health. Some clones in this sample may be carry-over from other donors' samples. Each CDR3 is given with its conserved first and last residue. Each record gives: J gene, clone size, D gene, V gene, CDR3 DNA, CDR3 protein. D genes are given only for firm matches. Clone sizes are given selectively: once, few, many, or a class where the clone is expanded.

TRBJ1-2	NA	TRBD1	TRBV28	TGTGCCAGCAGTTCAAGGGACAGGGGCGGCTACACCTTC	CASSSRDRGGYTF
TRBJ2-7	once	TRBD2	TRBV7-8	TGTGCCAGCAGCTTACTAGCGGGAGCCTCCTACGAGCAGTACTTC	CASSLLAGASYEQYF
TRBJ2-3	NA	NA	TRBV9	TGTGCCAGCAGTACCTACTATACGCAGTATTTT	CASSTYYTQYF
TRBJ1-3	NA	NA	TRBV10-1	TGCGCCATCCCCATGAGGGACCCCTCTGGAAACACCATATATTTT	CAIPMRDPSGNTIYF
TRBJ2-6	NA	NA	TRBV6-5	TGTGCCAGCAGTTACTCGAGTGGGGGCAGCCCGGCTTTC	CASSYSSGGSPAF
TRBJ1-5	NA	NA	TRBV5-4	TGTGCCAGCAGCGAGGGGACAAGCAATCAGCCCCAGCATTTT	CASSEGTSNQPQHF
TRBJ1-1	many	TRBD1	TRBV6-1	TGTGCCAGCAGTGAATGGACAGGTAAAGCTTTCTTT	CASSEWTGKAFF
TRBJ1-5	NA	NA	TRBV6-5	TGTGCCAGCAGCCCTTCGGGCTCAGGGGATCAGCCCCAGCATTTT	CASSPSGSGDQPQHF
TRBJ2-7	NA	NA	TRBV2	TGTGCCAGCAGTGCCCTACGGATCTACGAGCAGTACTTC	CASSALRIYEQYF
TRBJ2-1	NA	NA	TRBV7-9	TGTGCCAGCAGCCGACAGGAGAAGTTTATTGGGGGCTCCTACAATGAGCAGTTCTTC	CASSRQEKFIGGSYNEQFF
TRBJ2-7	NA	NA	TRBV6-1	TGTGCCAGCAGTGAACAGGGCGCTTGGTACGAGCAGTACTTC	CASSEQGAWYEQYF